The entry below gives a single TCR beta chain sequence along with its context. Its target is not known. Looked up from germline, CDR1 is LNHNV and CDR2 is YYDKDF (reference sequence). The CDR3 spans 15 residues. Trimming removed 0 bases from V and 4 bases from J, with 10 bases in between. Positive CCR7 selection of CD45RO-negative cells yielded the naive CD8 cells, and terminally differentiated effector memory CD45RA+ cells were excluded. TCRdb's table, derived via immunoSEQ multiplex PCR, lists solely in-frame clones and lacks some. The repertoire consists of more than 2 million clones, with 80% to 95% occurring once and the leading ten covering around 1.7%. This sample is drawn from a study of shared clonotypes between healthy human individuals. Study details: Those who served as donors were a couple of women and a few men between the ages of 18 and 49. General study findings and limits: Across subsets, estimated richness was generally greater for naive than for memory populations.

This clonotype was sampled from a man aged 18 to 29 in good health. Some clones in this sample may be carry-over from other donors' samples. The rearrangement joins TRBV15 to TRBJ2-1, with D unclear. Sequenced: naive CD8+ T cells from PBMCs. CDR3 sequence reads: CATSRDPSAYNEQFF. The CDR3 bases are TGTGCCACCAGCAGAGATCCCAGCGCATACAATGAGCAGTTCTTC.